This T cell receptor (beta chain) was identified during a study of vaccination effects on CD4 cells after COVID-19. TCRdb keeps only in-frame clones here, not all; method: immunoSEQ multiplex PCR. Seen here are tens of thousands of clones, nearly 80% observed once, and the top ten hold 6%. Study results and limitations: Convalescent patients numbered few in the study; early post-infection timepoints were missing entirely.

J gave up 4 bases and V 3 bases, and 12 bases lay outside the gene matches. Germline V lookup: CDR1 KGHSH, CDR2 LQKENI. This CDR3 spans 17 amino acids. Expansion of antigen-specific CD4+ T cells with viral peptide pools was carried out by the ViraFEST assay before sequencing. Subsequent to ten to eleven days of culture, CD4+ T cells were isolated. The healthy vaccine recipients, who had no prior SARS-CoV-2 infection, showed negative nucleocapsid antibodies. A density of approximately 2 million PBMC per well was used; these cells were cultured with approximately 9.1 IU/ml IL-2 and about 9.5 ug/ml peptides. Worth noting for this clone: What it binds is unknown.

The sequence came from a human donor who received a COVID-19 vaccine. Sequenced here: CD4+ T cells from PBMCs cultured with HCoV-OC43 spike peptides, sampled before COVID-19 vaccination. Regarding subset: HCoV-OC43 spike overlapping peptide pool stimulation. The rearrangement uses TRBV18 and TRBJ2-1, with 7 positions matching TRBD2. Here the CDR3 reads CASSPLPPQRGYNEQFF. The CDR3 coding sequence is TGTGCCAGCTCACCTCTTCCGCCCCAGCGGGGATACAATGAGCAGTTCTTC.